These T cell receptor beta chains were read from a single sample in a study of blood T cell repertoires in COVID-19. The repertoire was sequenced with immunoSEQ multiplex PCR; TCRdb's copy has only in-frame clones and lacks some. The sample consists of about 180,000 clones, around 83% of them appearing once. Sequencing was performed on peripheral blood. These receptors originate from a woman younger than 45 with active or convalescent COVID-19. CDR3s include the opening cysteine and the closing phenylalanine or tryptophan. The D gene is left open where the match is weak. The size field is filled for only some rows; it gives once, few, many or a size class.

size	V	D	J	DNA	CDR3
.	TRBV14	TRBD2	TRBJ2-7	TGTGCCAGCAGTCTCACCGGGACTAGCGCCGAGCAGTACTTC	CASSLTGTSAEQYF
.	TRBV28	TRBD2	TRBJ2-7	TGTGCCAGCAGCTTACTAGCGGGAGGCTACGAGCAGTACTTC	CASSLLAGGYEQYF
.	TRBV7-7	.	TRBJ2-1	TGTGCTAGCAGCCCTACCTGGTCCGGGGAGCAGTTCTTC	CASSPTWSGEQFF
.	TRBV11-3	.	TRBJ1-1	TGTGCCAGCAGCTCTCGACAGATGCCCACTGAAGCTTTCTTT	CASSSRQMPTEAFF
.	TRBV29-1	TRBD1	TRBJ2-5	TGCAGCCCCCCCCCGACAGGGCAAGAGACCCAGTACTTC	CSPPPTGQETQYF
.	TRBV27	.	TRBJ2-7	TGTGCCAGCAGGAAAACCGGGACACTATCCTACGAGCAGTACTTC	CASRKTGTLSYEQYF
.	TRBV11-3	.	TRBJ2-2	TGTGCCAGCAGCAACCGGGACACCGGGGAGCTGTTTTTT	CASSNRDTGELFF
.	TRBV27	TRBD2	TRBJ2-2	TGTGCCAGCAGTTTATGGGGGGGAGCCGGGGAGCTGTTTTTT	CASSLWGGAGELFF
.	TRBV7-9	.	TRBJ1-1	TGTGCCAGCAGCTTGAAGGGGCGGGGCACTGAAGCTTTCTTT	CASSLKGRGTEAFF
.	TRBV2	.	TRBJ2-2	TGTGCCAGCAAGGGGACTCAGAACACCGGGGAGCTGTTTTTT	CASKGTQNTGELFF
.	TRBV6-1	.	TRBJ2-5	TGTGCCAGCAGTGAGATCGGAGGGCAGGGAGGAGAGACCCAGTACTTC	CASSEIGGQGGETQYF
.	TRBV6-5	TRBD2	TRBJ2-1	TGTGCCAGCAGTCCTTTACTAGCGAGCAATGAGCAGTTCTTC	CASSPLLASNEQFF
.	TRBV3-1/TRBV3-2	TRBD2	TRBJ2-3	TGTGCCAGCAGCCACCCTAGCGGGGGGCCGGATACCATCACAGATACGCAGTATTTT	CASSHPSGGPDTITDTQYF
.	TRBV19	TRBD2	TRBJ2-5	TGTGCCAGTAGTAGTCCAGGACTAGCGAGTGGAGAGACCCAGTACTTC	CASSSPGLASGETQYF
.	TRBV13	TRBD1	TRBJ1-3	TGTGCCAGCAGCTTCCGGGACAGGGGGAAAAGCTCTGGAAACACCATATATTTT	CASSFRDRGKSSGNTIYF
.	TRBV11-2	.	TRBJ2-1	TGTGCCAGCAGATCAACAGGGAACCCAACCTACAATGAGCAGTTCTTC	CASRSTGNPTYNEQFF
once	TRBV4-1	.	TRBJ1-4	TGCGCCAGCAGCCACCTGGAGAAAGGGAGTAGTGAAAAACTGTTTTTT	CASSHLEKGSSEKLFF
.	TRBV6-2/TRBV6-3	TRBD2	TRBJ2-1	TGTGCCAGCAGTTACTCTCTAGCGGGAGGAGGGAATGAGCAGTTCTTC	CASSYSLAGGGNEQFF
.	TRBV6-4	.	TRBJ2-1	TGTGCCAGCAGTTATCAGATAGGGGTTGGTGAGCAGTTCTTC	CASSYQIGVGEQFF
.	TRBV14	.	TRBJ1-2	TGTGCCAGCAGCCCGTACGGGCAAGAGGGCAACTATGGCTACACCTTC	CASSPYGQEGNYGYTF
few	TRBV27	.	TRBJ2-5	TGTGCCAGCAGTCCGGGACTCTTATCAGTGACCCAGTACTTC	CASSPGLLSVTQYF
.	TRBV2	TRBD1	TRBJ2-3	TGTGCCAGCAGCCCAAATACAGGGGTATCAGATACGCAGTATTTT	CASSPNTGVSDTQYF
.	TRBV12-3/TRBV12-4	.	TRBJ1-2	TGTGCCAGCAGTTTAACCCCAGGTTATGGCTACACCTTC	CASSLTPGYGYTF
.	TRBV6-5	TRBD1	TRBJ1-1	TGTGCCAGCAGTTACGCGACCAGGGGGATTGAAGCTTTCTTT	CASSYATRGIEAFF
.	TRBV5-6	.	TRBJ1-5	TGTGCCAGCAGCTTGTATGTGACAGCGAATACCCAGCCCCAGCATTTT	CASSLYVTANTQPQHF
.	TRBV7-6	.	TRBJ1-1	TGTGCCAGCAGCTCTGTCATAGGGGACACTGAAGCTTTCTTT	CASSSVIGDTEAFF
.	TRBV6-5	TRBD1	TRBJ1-4	TGTGCCAGCAGAAGACAGGGTCGGGAAAAACTGTTTTTT	CASRRQGREKLFF
once	TRBV9	TRBD2	TRBJ2-7	TGTGCCAGCAGCCAGCGGGGGGAGAGGGAGTCCTACGAGCAGTACTTC	CASSQRGERESYEQYF
.	TRBV7-9	TRBD1	TRBJ2-2	TGTGCCAGCAGCTTAGCCGGGACAGGGACGACCGGGGAGCTGTTTTTT	CASSLAGTGTTGELFF
.	TRBV6-4	.	TRBJ2-3	TGTGCCAGCAGTGACAAGGGGGGGGCCACAGATACGCAGTATTTT	CASSDKGGATDTQYF
once	TRBV11-2	TRBD1	TRBJ2-5	TGTGCCAGCAGCCGGGGACAGCTTCAAGAGACCCAGTACTTC	CASSRGQLQETQYF
.	TRBV5-4	.	TRBJ2-2	TGTGCCAGCAGCTTGGTTCAGGGAAACACCGGGGAGCTGTTTTTT	CASSLVQGNTGELFF
.	TRBV6-5	.	TRBJ1-5	TGTGCCAGCAGTTCAGGATTCAATCAGCCCCAGCATTTT	CASSSGFNQPQHF
.	TRBV11-2	.	TRBJ1-2	TGTGCCAGCAGCTCGCCGGGGGGCAACTATGGCTACACCTTC	CASSSPGGNYGYTF
.	TRBV27	.	TRBJ1-6	TGTGCCAGCAGTTTAGACTTCTCGGGGTTCGGGGGTCGCGATTCACCCCTCCACTTT	CASSLDFSGFGGRDSPLHF
.	TRBV27	.	TRBJ2-7	TGTGCCAGCAGTTTAGGCCAGACCTACGAGCAGTACTTC	CASSLGQTYEQYF
.	TRBV6-1	TRBD2	TRBJ2-5	TGTGCCAGCAGTGAAAGGATTCGGACTAGTGGGGAGACCCAGTACTTC	CASSERIRTSGETQYF
.	TRBV19	.	TRBJ2-1	TGTGCCAGTACCCTAGACCCGACCAATGAGCAGTTCTTC	CASTLDPTNEQFF
.	TRBV19	.	TRBJ1-3	TGTGCCAGTAGTCCGGGGGGCAGTGGAAACACCATATATTTT	CASSPGGSGNTIYF
.	TRBV6-5	TRBD1	TRBJ2-5	TGCTCTTCCCGGACAGGGCACCTCCAAGAGACCCAGTACTTC	CSSRTGHLQETQYF
.	TRBV2	.	TRBJ2-3	TGTGCCAGCAGTGAAGAAGGAGGTAACCGGGACTCACGAAGGGATACGCAGTATTTT	CASSEEGGNRDSRRDTQYF
few	TRBV11-2	TRBD1	TRBJ1-2	TGTGCCAGCAGCTTGCGGGACAGGGGGACCTATGGCTACACCTTC	CASSLRDRGTYGYTF